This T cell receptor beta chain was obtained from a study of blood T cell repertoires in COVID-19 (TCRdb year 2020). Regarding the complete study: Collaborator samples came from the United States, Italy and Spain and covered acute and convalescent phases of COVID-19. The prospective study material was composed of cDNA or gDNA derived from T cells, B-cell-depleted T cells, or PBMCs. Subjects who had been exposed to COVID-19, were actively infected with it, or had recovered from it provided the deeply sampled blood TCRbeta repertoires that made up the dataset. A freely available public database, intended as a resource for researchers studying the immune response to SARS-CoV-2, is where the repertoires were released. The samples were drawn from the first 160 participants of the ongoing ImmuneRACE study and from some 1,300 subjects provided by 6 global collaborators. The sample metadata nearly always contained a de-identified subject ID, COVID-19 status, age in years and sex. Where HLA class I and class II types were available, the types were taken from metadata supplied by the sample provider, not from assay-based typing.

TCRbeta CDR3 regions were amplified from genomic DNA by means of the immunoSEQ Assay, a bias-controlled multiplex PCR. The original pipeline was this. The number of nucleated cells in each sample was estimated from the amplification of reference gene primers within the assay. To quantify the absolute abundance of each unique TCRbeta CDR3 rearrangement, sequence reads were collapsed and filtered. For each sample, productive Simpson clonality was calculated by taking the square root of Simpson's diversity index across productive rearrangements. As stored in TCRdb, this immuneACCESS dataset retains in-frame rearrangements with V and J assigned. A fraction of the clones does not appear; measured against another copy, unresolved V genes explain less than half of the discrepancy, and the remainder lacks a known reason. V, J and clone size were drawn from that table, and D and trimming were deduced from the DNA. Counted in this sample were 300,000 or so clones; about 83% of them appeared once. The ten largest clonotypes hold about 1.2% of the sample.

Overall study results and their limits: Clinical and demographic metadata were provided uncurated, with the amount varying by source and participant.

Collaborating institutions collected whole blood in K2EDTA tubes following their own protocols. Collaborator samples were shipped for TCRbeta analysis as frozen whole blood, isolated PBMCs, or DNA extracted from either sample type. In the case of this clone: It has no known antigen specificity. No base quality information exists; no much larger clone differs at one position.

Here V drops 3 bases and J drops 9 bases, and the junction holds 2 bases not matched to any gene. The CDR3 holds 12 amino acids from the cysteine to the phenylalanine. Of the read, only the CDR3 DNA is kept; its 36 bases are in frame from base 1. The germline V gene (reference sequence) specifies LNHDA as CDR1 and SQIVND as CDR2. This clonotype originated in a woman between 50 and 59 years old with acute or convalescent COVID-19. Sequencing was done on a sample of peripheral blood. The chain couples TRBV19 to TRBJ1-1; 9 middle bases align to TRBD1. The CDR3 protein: CASSIYRGQAFF. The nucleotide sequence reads TGTGCCAGTAGTATTTACAGGGGGCAAGCTTTCTTT.